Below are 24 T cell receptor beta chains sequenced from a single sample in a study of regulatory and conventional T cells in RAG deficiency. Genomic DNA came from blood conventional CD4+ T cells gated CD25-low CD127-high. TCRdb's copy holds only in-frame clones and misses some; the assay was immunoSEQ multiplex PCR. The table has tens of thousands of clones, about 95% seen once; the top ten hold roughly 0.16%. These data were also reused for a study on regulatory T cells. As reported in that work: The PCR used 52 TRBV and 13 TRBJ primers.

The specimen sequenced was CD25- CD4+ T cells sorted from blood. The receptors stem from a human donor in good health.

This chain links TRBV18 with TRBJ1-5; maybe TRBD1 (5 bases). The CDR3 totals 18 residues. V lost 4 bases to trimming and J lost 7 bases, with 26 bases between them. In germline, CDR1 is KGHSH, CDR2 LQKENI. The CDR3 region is CASSRGGANSLRAQPQHF. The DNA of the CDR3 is TGTGCCAGCTCACGCGGAGGGGCGAATAGCCTAAGGGCACAGCCCCAGCATTTT.

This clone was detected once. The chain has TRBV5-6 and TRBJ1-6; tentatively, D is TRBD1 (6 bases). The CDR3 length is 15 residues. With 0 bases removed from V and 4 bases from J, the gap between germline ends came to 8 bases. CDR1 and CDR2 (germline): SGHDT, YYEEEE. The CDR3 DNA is TGTGCCAGCAGCTTGGGGCAGGGGTATAATTCACCCCTCCACTTT. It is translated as CASSLGQGYNSPLHF.

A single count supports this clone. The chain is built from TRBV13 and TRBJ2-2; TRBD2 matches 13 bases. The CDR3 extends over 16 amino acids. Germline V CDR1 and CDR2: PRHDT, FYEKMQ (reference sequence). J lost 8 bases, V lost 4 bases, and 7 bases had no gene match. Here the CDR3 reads CASSSTGLAGAGELFF. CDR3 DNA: TGTGCCAGCAGCTCGACAGGACTAGCGGGGGCTGGGGAGCTGTTTTTT.

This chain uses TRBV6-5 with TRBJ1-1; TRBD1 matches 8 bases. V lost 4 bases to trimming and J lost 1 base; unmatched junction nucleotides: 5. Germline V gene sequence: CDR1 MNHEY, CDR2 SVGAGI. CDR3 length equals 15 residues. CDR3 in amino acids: CASSSQGEANTEAFF. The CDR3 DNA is TGTGCCAGCAGTTCACAGGGGGAGGCGAACACTGAAGCTTTCTTT.

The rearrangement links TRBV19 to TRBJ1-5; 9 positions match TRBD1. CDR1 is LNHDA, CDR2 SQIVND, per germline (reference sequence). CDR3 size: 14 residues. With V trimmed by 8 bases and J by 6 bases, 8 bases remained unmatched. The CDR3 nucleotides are TGTGCCAGTGACCCTCACAGGGGGCCTCAGCCCCAGCATTTT. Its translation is CASDPHRGPQPQHF.

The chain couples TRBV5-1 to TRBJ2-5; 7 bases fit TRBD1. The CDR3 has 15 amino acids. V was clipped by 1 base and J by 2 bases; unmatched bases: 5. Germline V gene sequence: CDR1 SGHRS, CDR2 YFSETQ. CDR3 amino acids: CASSLTGALQETQYF. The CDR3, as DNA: TGCGCCAGCAGCTTGACAGGGGCGCTGCAAGAGACCCAGTACTTC.

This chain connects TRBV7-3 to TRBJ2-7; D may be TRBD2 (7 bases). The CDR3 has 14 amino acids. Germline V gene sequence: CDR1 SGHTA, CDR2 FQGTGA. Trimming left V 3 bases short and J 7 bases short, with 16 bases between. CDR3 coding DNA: TGTGCCAGCAGCTTGAACGGGGGGCGCGGGGAGCAGTACTTC. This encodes CASSLNGGRGEQYF. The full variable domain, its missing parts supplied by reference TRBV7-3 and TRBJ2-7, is GAGVSQTPSNKVTEKGKYVELRCDPISGHTALYWYRQSLGQGPEFLIYFQGTGAADDSGLPNDRFFAVRPEGSVSTLKIQRTERGDSAVYLCASSLNGGRGEQYFGPGTRLTVT.

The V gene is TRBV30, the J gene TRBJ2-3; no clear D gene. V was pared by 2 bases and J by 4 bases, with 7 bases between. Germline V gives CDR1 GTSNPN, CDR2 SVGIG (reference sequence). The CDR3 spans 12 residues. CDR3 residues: CAWSRQADTQYF. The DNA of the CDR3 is TGTGCCTGGAGTCGACAAGCAGATACGCAGTATTTT. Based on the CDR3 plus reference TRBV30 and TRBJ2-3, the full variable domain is SQTIHQWPATLVQPVGSPLSLECTVEGTSNPNLYWYRQAAGRGLQLLFYSVGIGQISSEVPQNLSASRPQDRQFILSSKKLLLSDSGFYLCAWSRQADTQYFGPGTRLTVL.

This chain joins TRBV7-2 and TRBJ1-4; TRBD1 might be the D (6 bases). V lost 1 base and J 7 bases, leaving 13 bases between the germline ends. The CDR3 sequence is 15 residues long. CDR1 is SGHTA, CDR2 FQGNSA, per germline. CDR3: CASSLGGPRSEKLFF. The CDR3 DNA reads TGTGCCAGCAGCTTAGGGGGGCCGCGGAGTGAAAAACTGTTTTTT.

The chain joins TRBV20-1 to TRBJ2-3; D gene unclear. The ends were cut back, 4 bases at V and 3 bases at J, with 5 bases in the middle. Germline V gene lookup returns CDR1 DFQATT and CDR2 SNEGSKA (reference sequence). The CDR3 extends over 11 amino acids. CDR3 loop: CSAIPTDTQYF. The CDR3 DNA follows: TGCAGTGCTATCCCAACAGATACGCAGTATTTT.

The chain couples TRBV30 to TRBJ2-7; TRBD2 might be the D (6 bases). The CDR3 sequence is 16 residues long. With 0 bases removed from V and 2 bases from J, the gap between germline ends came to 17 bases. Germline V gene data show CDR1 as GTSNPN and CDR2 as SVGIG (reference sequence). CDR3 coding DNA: TGTGCCTGGAGTGTAAGTCGGCGGAGGGTGACCTACGAGCAGTACTTC. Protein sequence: CAWSVSRRRVTYEQYF.

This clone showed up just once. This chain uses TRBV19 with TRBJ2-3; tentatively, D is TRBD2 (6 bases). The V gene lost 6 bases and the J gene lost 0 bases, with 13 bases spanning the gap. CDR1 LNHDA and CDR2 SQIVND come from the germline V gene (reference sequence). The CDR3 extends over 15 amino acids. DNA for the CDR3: TGTGCCAGTAGCGCGGGACGGCTAAGCACAGATACGCAGTATTTT. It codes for CASSAGRLSTDTQYF.

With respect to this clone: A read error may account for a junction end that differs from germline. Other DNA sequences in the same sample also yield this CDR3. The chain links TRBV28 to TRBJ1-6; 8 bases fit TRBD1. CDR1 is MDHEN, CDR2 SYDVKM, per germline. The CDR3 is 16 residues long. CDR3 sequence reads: CASSGTGPRDNSPLHF. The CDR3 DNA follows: TGTGCCAGCAGTGGGACAGGACCCAGGGATAATTCCCCCCTCCACTTT.

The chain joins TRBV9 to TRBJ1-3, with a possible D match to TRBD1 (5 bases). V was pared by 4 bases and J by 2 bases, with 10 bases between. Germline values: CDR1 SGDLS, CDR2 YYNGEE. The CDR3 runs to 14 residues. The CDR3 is CASSQGVAGNTIYF. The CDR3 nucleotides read TGTGCCAGCAGCCAAGGGGTGGCTGGAAACACCATATATTTT.

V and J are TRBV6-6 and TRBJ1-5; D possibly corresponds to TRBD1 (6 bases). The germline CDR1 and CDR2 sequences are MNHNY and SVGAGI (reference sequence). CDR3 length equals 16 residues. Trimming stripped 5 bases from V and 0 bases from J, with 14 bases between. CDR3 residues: CASSGQGTNSNQPQHF. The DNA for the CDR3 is TGTGCCAGCAGTGGGCAGGGGACTAATAGCAATCAGCCCCAGCATTTT.

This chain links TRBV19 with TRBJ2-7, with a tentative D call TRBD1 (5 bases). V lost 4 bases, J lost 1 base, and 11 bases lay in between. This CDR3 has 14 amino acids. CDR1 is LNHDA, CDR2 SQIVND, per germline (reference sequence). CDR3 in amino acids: CASSTWQGSYEQYF. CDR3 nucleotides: TGTGCCAGTAGTACGTGGCAGGGTTCCTACGAGCAGTACTTC.

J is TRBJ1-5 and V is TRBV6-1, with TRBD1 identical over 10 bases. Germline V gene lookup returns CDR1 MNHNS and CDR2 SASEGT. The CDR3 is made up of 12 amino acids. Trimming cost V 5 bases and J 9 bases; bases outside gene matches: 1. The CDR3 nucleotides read TGTGCCAGCAGTTGGGACAGGGGGCCCCAGCATTTT. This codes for CASSWDRGPQHF.

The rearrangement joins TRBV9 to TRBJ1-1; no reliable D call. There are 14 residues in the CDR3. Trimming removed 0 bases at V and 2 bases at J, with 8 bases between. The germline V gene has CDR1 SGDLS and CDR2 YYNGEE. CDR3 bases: TGTGCCAGCAGCGTAGGAACTAGAAACACTGAAGCTTTCTTT. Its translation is CASSVGTRNTEAFF.

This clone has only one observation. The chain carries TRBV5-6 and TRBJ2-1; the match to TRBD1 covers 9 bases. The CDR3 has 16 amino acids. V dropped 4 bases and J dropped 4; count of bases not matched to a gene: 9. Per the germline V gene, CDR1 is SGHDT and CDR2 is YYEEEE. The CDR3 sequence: CASSPTWDREYNEQFF. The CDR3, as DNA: TGTGCCAGCAGCCCGACCTGGGACAGGGAGTACAATGAGCAGTTCTTC.

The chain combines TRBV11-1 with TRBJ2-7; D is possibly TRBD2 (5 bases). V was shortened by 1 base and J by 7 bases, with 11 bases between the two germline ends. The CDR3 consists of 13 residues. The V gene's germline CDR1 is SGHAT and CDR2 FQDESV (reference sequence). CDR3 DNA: TGTGCCAGCAGCTTAGACGTGGGAGAGGAGCAGTACTTC. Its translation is CASSLDVGEEQYF.

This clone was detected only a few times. CDR3 residues: CASSLFGVHGYTF. CDR3 DNA: TGTGCCAGCAGCTTGTTCGGGGTCCATGGCTACACCTTC. This chain uses TRBV5-8 with TRBJ1-2, with D unclear. Germline loops: CDR1 SGHTS, CDR2 YDEGEE. The V gene lost 1 base and the J gene lost 6 bases, with 10 bases spanning the gap. This CDR3 has 13 amino acids. The full variable domain, with the rest looked up from reference TRBV5-8 and TRBJ1-2, is EAGVTQSPTHLIKTRGQQATLRCSPISGHTSVYWYQQALGLGLQFLLWYDEGEERNRGNFPPRFSGRQFPNYSSELNVNALELEDSALYLCASSLFGVHGYTFGSGTRLTVV.

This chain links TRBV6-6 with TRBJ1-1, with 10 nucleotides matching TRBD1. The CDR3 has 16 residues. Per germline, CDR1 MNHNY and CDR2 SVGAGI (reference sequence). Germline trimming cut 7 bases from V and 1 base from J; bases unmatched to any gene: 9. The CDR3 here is CASNFNRDRGNTEAFF. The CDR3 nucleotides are TGTGCCAGCAACTTTAACCGGGACAGGGGGAACACTGAAGCTTTCTTT.

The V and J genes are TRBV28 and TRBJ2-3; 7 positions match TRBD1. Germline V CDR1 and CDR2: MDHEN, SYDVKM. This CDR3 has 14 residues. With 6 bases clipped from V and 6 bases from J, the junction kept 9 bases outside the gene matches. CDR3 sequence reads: CASSHDRVRDTQYF. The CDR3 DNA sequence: TGTGCCAGCAGCCACGACAGGGTGCGGGATACGCAGTATTTT.

Here the CDR3 reads CATKGAPGYTF. CDR3 nucleotides: TGTGCCACCAAGGGGGCCCCTGGCTACACCTTC. The chain is built from TRBV6-1 and TRBJ1-2; TRBD1 matches at 7 bases. Germline V lookup: CDR1 MNHNS, CDR2 SASEGT. Trimming took 10 bases from V and 7 from J; bases not matched to a gene: 6. The CDR3 is made up of 11 amino acids.